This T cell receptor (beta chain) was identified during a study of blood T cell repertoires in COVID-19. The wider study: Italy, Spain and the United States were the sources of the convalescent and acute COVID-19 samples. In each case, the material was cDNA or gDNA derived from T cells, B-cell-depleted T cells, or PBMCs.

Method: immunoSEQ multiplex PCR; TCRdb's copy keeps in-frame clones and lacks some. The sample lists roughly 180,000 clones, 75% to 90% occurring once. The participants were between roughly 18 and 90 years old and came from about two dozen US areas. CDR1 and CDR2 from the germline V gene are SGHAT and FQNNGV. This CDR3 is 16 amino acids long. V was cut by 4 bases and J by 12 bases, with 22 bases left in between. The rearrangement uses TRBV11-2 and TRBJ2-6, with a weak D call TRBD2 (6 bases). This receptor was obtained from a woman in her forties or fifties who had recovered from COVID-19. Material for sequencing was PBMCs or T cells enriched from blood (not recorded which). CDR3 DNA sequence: TGTGCCAGCAGCTCACAATCGCCCGGGACTCTATCCGTCCTGACTTTC. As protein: CASSSQSPGTLSVLTF.